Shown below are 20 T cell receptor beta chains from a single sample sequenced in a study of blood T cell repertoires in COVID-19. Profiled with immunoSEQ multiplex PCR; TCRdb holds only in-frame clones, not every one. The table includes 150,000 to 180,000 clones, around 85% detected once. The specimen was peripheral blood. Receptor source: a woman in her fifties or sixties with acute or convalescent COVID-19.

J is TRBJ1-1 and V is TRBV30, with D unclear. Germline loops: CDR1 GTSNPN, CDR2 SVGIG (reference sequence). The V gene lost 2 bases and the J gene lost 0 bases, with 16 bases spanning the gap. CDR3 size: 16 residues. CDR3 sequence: CAWSRRNSNMNTEAFF. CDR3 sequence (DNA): TGTGCCTGGAGTCGACGGAACAGTAACATGAACACTGAAGCTTTCTTT.

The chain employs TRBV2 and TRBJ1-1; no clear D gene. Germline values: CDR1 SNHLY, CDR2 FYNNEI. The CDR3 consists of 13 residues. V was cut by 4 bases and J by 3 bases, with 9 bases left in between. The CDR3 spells CASSALLYTEAFF. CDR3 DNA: TGTGCCAGCAGTGCTCTACTTTACACTGAAGCTTTCTTT. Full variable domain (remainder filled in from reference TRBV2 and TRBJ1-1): EPEVTQTPSHQVTQMGQEVILRCVPISNHLYFYWYRQILGQKVEFLVSFYNNEISEKSEIFDDQFSVERPDGSNFTLKIRSTKLEDSAMYFCASSALLYTEAFFGQGTRLTVV.

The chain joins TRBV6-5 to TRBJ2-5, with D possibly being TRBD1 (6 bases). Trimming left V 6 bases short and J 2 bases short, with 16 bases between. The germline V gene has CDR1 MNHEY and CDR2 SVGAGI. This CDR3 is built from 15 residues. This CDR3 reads CASRDSAAVQETQYF. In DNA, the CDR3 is TGTGCCAGCAGGGACAGTGCCGCGGTGCAAGAGACCCAGTACTTC.

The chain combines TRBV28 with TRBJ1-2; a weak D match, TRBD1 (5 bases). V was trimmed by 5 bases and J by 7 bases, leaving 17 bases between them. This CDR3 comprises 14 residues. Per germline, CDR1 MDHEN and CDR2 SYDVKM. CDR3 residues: CASSILWEGTGYTF. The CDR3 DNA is TGTGCCAGCAGTATACTTTGGGAGGGGACTGGCTACACCTTC.

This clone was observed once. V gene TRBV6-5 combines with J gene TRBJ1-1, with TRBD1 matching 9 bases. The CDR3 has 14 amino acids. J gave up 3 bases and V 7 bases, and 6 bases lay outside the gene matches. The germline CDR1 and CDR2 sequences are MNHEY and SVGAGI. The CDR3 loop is CASNTGGAYTEAFF. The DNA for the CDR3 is TGTGCCAGCAACACAGGGGGCGCCTACACTGAAGCTTTCTTT.

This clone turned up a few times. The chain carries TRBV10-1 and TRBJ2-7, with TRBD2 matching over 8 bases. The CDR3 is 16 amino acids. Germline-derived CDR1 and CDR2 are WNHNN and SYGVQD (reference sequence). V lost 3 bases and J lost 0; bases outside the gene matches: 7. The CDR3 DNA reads TGCGCCAGCAGTGACAGTGGGAGCGGGGGCTCCTACGAGCAGTACTTC. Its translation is CASSDSGSGGSYEQYF.

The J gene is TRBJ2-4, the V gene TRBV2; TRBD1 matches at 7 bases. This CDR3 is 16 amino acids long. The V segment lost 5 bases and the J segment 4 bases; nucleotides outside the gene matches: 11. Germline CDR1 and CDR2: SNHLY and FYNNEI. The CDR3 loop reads CASSLDRDPRKNIQYF. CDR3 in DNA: TGTGCCAGCAGTCTAGACAGGGATCCGAGAAAAAACATTCAGTACTTC.

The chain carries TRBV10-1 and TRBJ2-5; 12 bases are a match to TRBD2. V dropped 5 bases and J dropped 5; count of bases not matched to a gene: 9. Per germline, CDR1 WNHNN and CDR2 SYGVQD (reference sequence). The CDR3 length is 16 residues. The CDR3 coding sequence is TGCGCCAGCAGTAGTACTAGCGGGGGGCCGGCGGAGACCCAGTACTTC. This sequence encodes CASSSTSGGPAETQYF.

The CDR3 region is CASSQVPGVYDGYTF. Here the CDR3 DNA reads TGTGCCAGCAGCCAAGTTCCGGGGGTATACGATGGCTACACCTTC. J is TRBJ1-2 and V is TRBV3-1 (or the pseudogene TRBV3-2); tentative D call: TRBD1 (5 bases). Germline V gene lookup returns CDR1 LGHDT and CDR2 YNNKEL (reference sequence). Trimming left V 1 base short and J 6 bases short, with 15 bases between. This CDR3 spans 15 amino acids.

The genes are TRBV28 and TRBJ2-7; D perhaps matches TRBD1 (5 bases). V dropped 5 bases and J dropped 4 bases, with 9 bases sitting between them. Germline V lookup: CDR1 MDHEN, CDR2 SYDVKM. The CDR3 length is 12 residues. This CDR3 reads CASSNRIYEQYV. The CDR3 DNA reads TGTGCCAGCAGTAACAGGATTTACGAGCAGTACGTC.

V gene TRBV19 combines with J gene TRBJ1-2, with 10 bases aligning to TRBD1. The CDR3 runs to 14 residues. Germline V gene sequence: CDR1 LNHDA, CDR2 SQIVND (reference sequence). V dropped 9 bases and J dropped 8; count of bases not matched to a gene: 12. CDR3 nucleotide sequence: TGTGCCAGCTGGGACAGGGGCGTAAAGCGGGGCTACACCTTC. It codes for CASWDRGVKRGYTF.

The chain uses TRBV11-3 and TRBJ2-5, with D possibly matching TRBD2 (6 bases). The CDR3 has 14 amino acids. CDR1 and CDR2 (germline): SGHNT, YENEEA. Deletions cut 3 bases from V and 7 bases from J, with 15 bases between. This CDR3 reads CASSFGRGFATQYF. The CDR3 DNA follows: TGTGCCAGCAGCTTCGGGCGGGGTTTTGCGACCCAGTACTTC.

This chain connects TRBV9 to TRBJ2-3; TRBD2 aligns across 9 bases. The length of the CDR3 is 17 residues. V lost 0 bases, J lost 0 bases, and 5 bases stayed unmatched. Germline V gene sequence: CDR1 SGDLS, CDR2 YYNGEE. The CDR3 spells CASSVVGSGGSTDTQYF. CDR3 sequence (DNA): TGTGCCAGCAGCGTAGTGGGAAGCGGGGGGAGCACAGATACGCAGTATTTT.

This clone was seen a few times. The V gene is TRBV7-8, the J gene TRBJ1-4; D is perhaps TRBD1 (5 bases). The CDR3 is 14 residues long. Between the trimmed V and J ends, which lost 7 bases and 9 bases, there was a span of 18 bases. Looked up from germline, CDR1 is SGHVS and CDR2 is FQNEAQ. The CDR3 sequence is CASTPVDRQKKLFF. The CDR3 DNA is TGTGCCAGCACCCCGGTGGACCGACAGAAAAAACTGTTTTTT.

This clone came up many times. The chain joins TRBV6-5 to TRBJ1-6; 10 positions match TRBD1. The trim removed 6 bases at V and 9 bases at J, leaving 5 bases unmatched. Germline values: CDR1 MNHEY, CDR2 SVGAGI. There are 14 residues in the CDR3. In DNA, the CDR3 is TGTGCCAGCAGGAGGACAGGGGGAGGTTCACCCCTCCACTTT. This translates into CASRRTGGGSPLHF.

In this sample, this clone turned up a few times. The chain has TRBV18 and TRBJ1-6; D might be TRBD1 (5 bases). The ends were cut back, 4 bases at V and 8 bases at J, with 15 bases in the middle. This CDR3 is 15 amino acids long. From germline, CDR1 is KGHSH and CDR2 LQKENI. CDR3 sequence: CASSLSTGLDSPLHF. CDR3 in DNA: TGTGCCAGCTCACTGAGTACAGGTTTAGATTCACCCCTCCACTTT.

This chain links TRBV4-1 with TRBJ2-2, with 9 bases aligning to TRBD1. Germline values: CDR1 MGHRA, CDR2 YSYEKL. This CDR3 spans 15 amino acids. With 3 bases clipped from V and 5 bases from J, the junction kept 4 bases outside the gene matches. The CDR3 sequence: CASSQGTGRTGELFF. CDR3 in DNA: TGCGCCAGCAGCCAGGGGACAGGGAGGACCGGGGAGCTGTTTTTT.

CDR3 in DNA: TGTGCCAGCAGGGTGACAGAGCAGTTCTTC. It is translated as CASRVTEQFF. V and J are TRBV2 and TRBJ2-1, with no clear D. Trimming cost V 6 bases and J 10 bases, with 7 bases left between them. CDR1 and CDR2 (germline): SNHLY, FYNNEI. This CDR3 has 10 amino acids. Filled out from reference TRBV2 and TRBJ2-1, the complete variable domain reads EPEVTQTPSHQVTQMGQEVILRCVPISNHLYFYWYRQILGQKVEFLVSFYNNEISEKSEIFDDQFSVERPDGSNFTLKIRSTKLEDSAMYFCASRVTEQFFGPGTRLTVL.

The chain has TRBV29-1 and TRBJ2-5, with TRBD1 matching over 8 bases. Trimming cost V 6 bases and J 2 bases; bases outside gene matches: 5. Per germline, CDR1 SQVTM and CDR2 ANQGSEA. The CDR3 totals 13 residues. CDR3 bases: TGCAGCGTACCCAGGGGGCCTCAAGAGACCCAGTACTTC. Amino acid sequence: CSVPRGPQETQYF.

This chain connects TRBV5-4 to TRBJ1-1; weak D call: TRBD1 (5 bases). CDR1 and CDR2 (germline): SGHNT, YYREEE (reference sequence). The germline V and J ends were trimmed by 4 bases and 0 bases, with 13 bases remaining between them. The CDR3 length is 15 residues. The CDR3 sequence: CASSPLAGVNTEAFF. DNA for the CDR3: TGTGCCAGCAGCCCGCTCGCGGGGGTGAACACTGAAGCTTTCTTT. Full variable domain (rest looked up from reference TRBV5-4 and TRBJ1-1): ETGVTQSPTHLIKTRGQQVTLRCSSQSGHNTVSWYQQALGQGPQFIFQYYREEENGRGNFPPRFSGLQFPNYSSELNVNALELDDSALYLCASSPLAGVNTEAFFGQGTRLTVV.